This T cell receptor beta chain was profiled in a study of blood T cells in healthy people across ages. A second PCR, run for about 7 to 11 cycles, used a sample-barcoded 5' primer plus a J-beta primer mix. From the 5' RACE reads, TCRdb called clonotypes with MiXCR, one entry per CDR3 protein. Of around 970,000 distinct CDR3 sequences listed, just over 50% are singletons. Findings and limits, study-wide: PBMCs that were unsorted prevented a conclusive naive versus antigen-experienced comparison. It was the long-lived donors that had more naive CD4+ cells and higher diversity than aged donors.

V lost 6 bases, J lost 3 bases, and 8 bases lay in between. The CDR3 covers 12 residues. The V gene's germline CDR1 is SQVTM and CDR2 ANQGSEA. With regard to this clonotype: Its specificity is not known.

Sequenced: blood. The chain has TRBV29-1 and TRBJ1-4, with D hard to call. This TCR came from a woman aged 55-70 years in good health. CDR3 residues: CSVGWANEKLFF. Here the CDR3 DNA reads TGCAGCGTGGGATGGGCTAATGAAAAACTGTTTTTT.